These 30 T cell receptor beta chains were all obtained from the same sample, sequenced in a study of blood T cell repertoires in COVID-19. Some clones are missing from TCRdb's copy, which holds only in-frame ones; the method was immunoSEQ multiplex PCR. The table lists 200,000 to 250,000 clones, almost 85% of them singletons. Sequenced sample: peripheral blood. The source of these receptors is a woman aged 70-85 years with COVID-19, enrolled during active disease.

This chain connects TRBV19 to TRBJ1-1; the D gene is possibly TRBD1 (5 bases). The CDR3 is 12 residues long. Germline V CDR1 and CDR2: LNHDA, SQIVND (reference sequence). Trimming stripped 5 bases from V and 11 bases from J, with 15 bases between. The CDR3 DNA sequence: TGTGCCAGTAGTCCGCGGGACTCAGGGGCTTTCTTT. Its translation: CASSPRDSGAFF. The variable domain in full, with the rest retrieved from reference TRBV19 and TRBJ1-1, is DGGITQSPKYLFRKEGQNVTLSCEQNLNHDAMYWYRQDPGQGLRLIYYSQIVNDFQKGDIAEGYSVSREKKESFPLTVTSAQKNPTAFYLCASSPRDSGAFFGQGTRLTVV.

The chain employs TRBV6-5 and TRBJ2-5; D is possibly TRBD1 (6 bases). Germline lookup yields CDR1 MNHEY and CDR2 SVGAGI. V gave up 10 bases and J gave up 5 bases, with 23 bases separating them. CDR3 length: 15 amino acids. The CDR3 sequence is CATSSGARGYETQYF. CDR3 nucleotides: TGTGCCACCTCGTCAGGGGCTCGGGGCTATGAGACCCAGTACTTC.

V usage is TRBV10-3 and J usage is TRBJ2-1; TRBD1 matches 8 bases. CDR1 ENHRY and CDR2 SYGVKD come from the germline V gene. V was clipped by 0 bases and J by 10 bases; unmatched bases: 8. CDR3 length equals 15 residues. The CDR3 region has the DNA TGTGCCATCAGTGAGTCCCGACAGGGGCCGACGGAGCAGTTCTTC. Its translation is CAISESRQGPTEQFF.

The CDR3 DNA is TGTGCCAGCAGCTTATGGGGAGCCCAAGAGACCCAGTACTTC. The encoded protein is CASSLWGAQETQYF. The V call is TRBV5-4, the J call TRBJ2-5; D may be TRBD2 (5 bases). CDR3 size: 14 residues. The V end was cut by 2 bases, the J end by 1 base, with 9 bases between. The V gene's germline CDR1 is SGHNT and CDR2 YYREEE (reference sequence).

Concerning this clone: Within the sample, other DNA sequences also encode this same CDR3. The rearrangement uses TRBV7-2 and TRBJ1-3; no clear D gene. This CDR3 comprises 15 residues. V lost 1 base to trimming and J lost 1 base, with 8 bases between them. Germline values: CDR1 SGHTA, CDR2 FQGNSA. CDR3 residues: CASSLVGGSGNTIYF. The CDR3 DNA reads as TGTGCCAGCAGCTTAGTAGGAGGGTCTGGAAACACCATATATTTT. Together with reference TRBV7-2 and TRBJ1-3, the CDR3 gives the full variable domain: GAGVSQSPSNKVTEKGKDVELRCDPISGHTALYWYRQSLGQGLEFLIYFQGNSAPDKSGLPSDRFSAERTGGSVSTLTIQRTQQEDSAVYLCASSLVGGSGNTIYFGEGSWLTVV.

This sequence joins TRBV19 and TRBJ1-1; 9 bases are shared with TRBD1. The CDR3 length is 18 residues. Germline-derived CDR1 and CDR2 are LNHDA and SQIVND (reference sequence). Trimming removed 4 bases from V and 3 bases from J; junction bases left unmatched: 15. The CDR3 coding sequence is TGTGCCAGTAGTACAGCTTACTCACAGGGGGCAGCGGACACTGAAGCTTTCTTT. Amino acid sequence: CASSTAYSQGAADTEAFF.

The rearrangement uses TRBV7-6 and TRBJ1-1; maybe TRBD1 (5 bases). This CDR3 region has 12 residues. V lost 3 bases, J lost 10 bases, and 12 bases lay in between. The germline V gene has CDR1 SGHVS and CDR2 FNYEAQ. DNA of the CDR3: TGTGCCAGCAGCTTGGCAGGGCAATCAGCTTTCTTT. This sequence encodes CASSLAGQSAFF.

The V call is TRBV2, the J call TRBJ1-5; tentatively, D is TRBD1 (5 bases). The CDR3 length is 16 residues. The germline gives CDR1 SNHLY, CDR2 FYNNEI. Trimming removed 7 bases at V and 4 bases at J, with 20 bases between. CDR3 bases: TGTGCCAGCATAGAAAACGGAGGGGAAGGGAATCAGCCCCAGCATTTT. This translates into CASIENGGEGNQPQHF.

The chain couples TRBV28 to TRBJ2-3, with TRBD2 matching 7 bases. The V gene end was trimmed by 4 bases and the J gene end by 11 bases; junction bases not matched to a gene: 12. CDR1 and CDR2 from the germline V gene are MDHEN and SYDVKM. The CDR3 has 14 residues. CDR3 coding DNA: TGTGCCAGCAGTTCAACCCCGGGAGGACCGGGGCAGTATTTT. This translates into CASSSTPGGPGQYF.

The chain uses TRBV9 and TRBJ1-3; 8 bases are a match to TRBD1. Germline values: CDR1 SGDLS, CDR2 YYNGEE. Trimming cost V 4 bases and J 2 bases; bases outside gene matches: 5. The CDR3 totals 15 residues. CDR3 sequence reads: CASSRNRGAGNTIYF. In DNA, the CDR3 is TGTGCCAGCAGCCGTAACAGGGGGGCTGGAAACACCATATATTTT.

This chain connects TRBV6-1 to TRBJ2-7, with 13 positions matching TRBD2. Unmatched junction bases numbered 2, after V lost 3 bases and J lost 6 bases. The germline V gene encodes CDR1 MNHNS and CDR2 SASEGT. This CDR3 region has 14 residues. The CDR3 DNA is TGTGCCAGCAGTGACGGGACTAGCGGGGTCGAGCAGTACTTC. Its translation is CASSDGTSGVEQYF.

The rearrangement joins TRBV3-1 (or the pseudogene TRBV3-2) to TRBJ1-6; no firm D call. The ends were cut back, 0 bases at V and 0 bases at J, with 9 bases in the middle. This CDR3 is built from 17 residues. Germline V gene lookup returns CDR1 LGHDT and CDR2 YNNKEL (reference sequence). The CDR3 protein is CASSQDLVSSYNSPLHF. CDR3 DNA: TGTGCCAGCAGCCAAGATCTGGTGAGCTCCTATAATTCACCCCTCCACTTT.

This clone was found once. V usage is TRBV21-1 and J usage is TRBJ1-2; the table's D call, TRBD1, was not checked against the DNA. TRBV21-1 is noted as a pseudogene. The CDR3 sequence is 14 residues long. The CDR3 protein is CASSARDSNYGYTF. DNA for the CDR3: TGTGCCAGCAGCGCCCGGGACAGTAACTATGGCTACACCTTC.

The gene calls are TRBV7-2 and TRBJ2-7, with 9 bases fitting TRBD2. This CDR3 region has 15 residues. V shed 4 bases and J 0 bases; nucleotides not matched to a gene: 4. The V gene's germline CDR1 is SGHTA and CDR2 FQGNSA. CDR3 coding DNA: TGTGCCAGCAGCTCAGGACTAGCGCCCTCCTACGAGCAGTACTTC. This translates into CASSSGLAPSYEQYF.

V gene TRBV6-9 combines with J gene TRBJ1-5, with a possible D match to TRBD1 (5 bases). There are 14 residues in the CDR3. CDR1 and CDR2 from the germline V gene are MNHGY and SVAAGI. Trimming took 11 bases from V and 4 from J, leaving 18 bases between them. The CDR3 DNA reads TGTGCCCGACTGCACGGACACCCTAATCAGCCCCAGCATTTT. This sequence encodes CARLHGHPNQPQHF.

This clone was picked up a small number of times. This chain uses TRBV11-3 with TRBJ2-1, with D unclear. The CDR3 runs to 15 residues. Germline V gives CDR1 SGHNT, CDR2 YENEEA. The V gene lost 0 bases and the J gene lost 0 bases, with 6 bases spanning the gap. The CDR3 is CASSLDTGSYNEQFF. The CDR3 DNA reads as TGTGCCAGCAGCTTAGATACCGGCTCCTACAATGAGCAGTTCTTC.

The rearrangement links TRBV11-2 to TRBJ2-3, with TRBD2 identical over 7 bases. With V trimmed by 5 bases and J by 1 base, 3 bases remained unmatched. CDR1 is SGHAT, CDR2 FQNNGV, per germline. The CDR3 has 14 amino acids. In DNA form, the CDR3 reads TGTGCCAGCAGCCCCGGACTAGGCACAGATACGCAGTATTTT. Its protein is CASSPGLGTDTQYF. Combining the CDR3 with reference TRBV11-2 and TRBJ2-3 gives the whole variable domain EAGVAQSPRYKIIEKRQSVAFWCNPISGHATLYWYQQILGQGPKLLIQFQNNGVVDDSQLPKDRFSAERLKGVDSTLKIQPAKLEDSAVYLCASSPGLGTDTQYFGPGTRLTVL.

V gene TRBV6-2 or TRBV6-3 combines with J gene TRBJ1-2; 9 nucleotides align to TRBD1. This CDR3 comprises 14 residues. With V trimmed by 5 bases and J by 6 bases, 7 bases remained unmatched. CDR1 is MNHEY and CDR2 is SVGEGT in the germline V gene. This chain's CDR3 is CASSPPGQGHGYTF. The CDR3 nucleotides are TGTGCCAGCAGTCCACCGGGACAGGGCCATGGCTACACCTTC.

V gene TRBV28 combines with J gene TRBJ1-2; 8 bases map to TRBD1. With 1 base clipped from V and 7 bases from J, the junction kept 5 bases outside the gene matches. CDR3 length: 14 residues. Germline lookup yields CDR1 MDHEN and CDR2 SYDVKM. This chain's CDR3 is CASSLSDRAGGYTF. DNA of the CDR3: TGTGCCAGCAGTTTATCGGACAGGGCGGGTGGCTACACCTTC.

CDR3 in DNA: TGTGCCAGCAGCTTCGACAGGGTGGGTGCCACCGGGGAGCTGTTTTTT. Amino acid sequence: CASSFDRVGATGELFF. The chain uses TRBV11-2 and TRBJ2-2; 7 bases are a match to TRBD1. This CDR3 is built from 16 residues. The V segment lost 3 bases and the J segment 4 bases; nucleotides outside the gene matches: 8. Per the germline V gene, CDR1 is SGHAT and CDR2 is FQNNGV. The variable domain in full, with the rest retrieved from reference TRBV11-2 and TRBJ2-2, is EAGVAQSPRYKIIEKRQSVAFWCNPISGHATLYWYQQILGQGPKLLIQFQNNGVVDDSQLPKDRFSAERLKGVDSTLKIQPAKLEDSAVYLCASSFDRVGATGELFFGEGSRLTVL.

This clone came up a few times. The J gene is TRBJ1-2, the V gene TRBV18; 8 nucleotides match TRBD1. Germline loops: CDR1 KGHSH, CDR2 LQKENI. V shed 6 bases and J 1 base; nucleotides not matched to a gene: 4. The CDR3 covers 14 residues. In DNA, the CDR3 is TGTGCCAGCTCGTGGGACAGGAATAACTATGGCTACACCTTC. This encodes CASSWDRNNYGYTF.

This chain uses TRBV27 with TRBJ2-3; no reliable D call. CDR3 length equals 16 residues. Per germline, CDR1 MNHEY and CDR2 SMNVEV (reference sequence). The V end was cut by 0 bases, the J end by 1 base, with 11 bases between. DNA of the CDR3: TGTGCCAGCAGTTTATCGACGACTTACGGCACAGATACGCAGTATTTT. This codes for CASSLSTTYGTDTQYF.

The DNA for the CDR3 is TGTGCCACCAGCAGACAGGGGACCAACTATGGCTACACCTTC. It encodes CATSRQGTNYGYTF. This sequence joins TRBV15 and TRBJ1-2; D is possibly TRBD1 (6 bases). The CDR3 is made up of 14 amino acids. The V gene lost 2 bases and the J gene lost 2 bases, with 9 bases spanning the gap. In germline, CDR1 is LNHNV, CDR2 YYDKDF (reference sequence).

The rearrangement links TRBV6-6 to TRBJ1-4, with a possible D match to TRBD1 (5 bases). CDR1 MNHNY and CDR2 SVGAGI come from the germline V gene (reference sequence). CDR3 length: 11 amino acids. CDR3 region: CASGAGKKLFF. CDR3 nucleotide sequence: TGTGCGAGTGGGGCAGGGAAAAAACTGTTTTTT.

The rearrangement joins TRBV18 to TRBJ1-2, with TRBD1 matching 9 bases. This CDR3 has 15 residues. The trim removed 3 bases at V and 6 bases at J, leaving 8 bases unmatched. Germline V gives CDR1 KGHSH, CDR2 LQKENI. CDR3 bases: TGTGCCAGCTCACCCGACAGGGGGATGGGCCATGGCTACACCTTC. It specifies CASSPDRGMGHGYTF.

The J gene is TRBJ2-5, the V gene TRBV30, with 10 bases fitting TRBD2. Germline values: CDR1 GTSNPN, CDR2 SVGIG (reference sequence). This CDR3 comprises 18 residues. J lost 0 bases, V lost 7 bases, and 17 bases had no gene match. The CDR3 coding sequence is TGTGCCTCCTCCAGGCCCCCGGGACTAGCGATCTACCAAGAGACCCAGTACTTC. It specifies CASSRPPGLAIYQETQYF.

The rearrangement joins TRBV7-3 to TRBJ1-1; a weak D match, TRBD1 (5 bases). V shed 2 bases and J shed 1 base, with 14 bases lying between them. The CDR3 totals 16 residues. CDR1 and CDR2 from the germline V gene are SGHTA and FQGTGA. CDR3 protein: CASSLRSMGGNTEAFF. The CDR3 DNA follows: TGTGCCAGCAGCTTACGCAGCATGGGGGGGAACACTGAAGCTTTCTTT.

The chain recombines TRBV6-2 or TRBV6-3 with TRBJ2-3, with TRBD2 as a possible D gene (6 bases). The CDR3 sequence is 15 residues long. The V gene lost 2 bases and the J gene lost 0 bases, with 9 bases spanning the gap. Germline-derived CDR1 and CDR2 are MNHEY and SVGEGT. CDR3 in DNA: TGTGCCAGCAGTTACGAGCGGGCTAGCACAGATACGCAGTATTTT. It codes for CASSYERASTDTQYF.

V gene TRBV6-2 or TRBV6-3 combines with J gene TRBJ2-7; possible D gene TRBD2, 6 bases. V gave up 2 bases and J gave up 7 bases, with 12 bases separating them. Germline assignment: CDR1 MNHEY and CDR2 SVGEGT. The CDR3 consists of 13 residues. CDR3 sequence reads: CASSYAQEGEQYF. The CDR3, as DNA: TGTGCCAGCAGTTACGCACAGGAGGGAGAGCAGTACTTC.

The V gene is TRBV19, the J gene TRBJ2-7, with 8 nucleotides matching TRBD2. V trimming: 3 bases; J trimming: 5 bases; junction bases outside the gene matches: 9. CDR3 length: 15 amino acids. Germline V gives CDR1 LNHDA, CDR2 SQIVND (reference sequence). As DNA, the CDR3 is TGTGCCAGTAGTATTCGGGCTAGCGGGTTAGACGAGCAGTACTTC. Translated, it gives CASSIRASGLDEQYF.